These 24 T cell receptor beta chains share one sample of origin, sequenced in a study of blood T cell repertoires in COVID-19. Some clones are missing from TCRdb's copy, which holds only in-frame ones; the method was immunoSEQ multiplex PCR. In the table there are about 180,000 clones, 70% to 90% of which are singletons. The sequencing input was peripheral blood. The receptors were gathered from a man in his forties or fifties with active or convalescent COVID-19.

CDR3 nucleotides: TGTGCCAGCAGCTTAGCGGGCGGGATCAATGAGCAGTTCTTC. It codes for CASSLAGGINEQFF. This chain connects TRBV11-3 to TRBJ2-1, with D possibly matching TRBD2 (6 bases). V lost 1 base and J lost 6, with 10 bases in between. CDR3 length: 14 amino acids. Germline lookup yields CDR1 SGHNT and CDR2 YENEEA.

This sequence joins TRBV5-6 and TRBJ2-1; TRBD2 is a possible D gene (6 bases). The CDR3 spans 16 residues. The germline CDR1 and CDR2 sequences are SGHDT and YYEEEE. The V gene lost 0 bases and the J gene lost 1 base, with 11 bases spanning the gap. CDR3 loop: CASSLELAVSYNEQFF. DNA for the CDR3: TGTGCCAGCAGCTTGGAACTAGCAGTTTCCTACAATGAGCAGTTCTTC.

The chain employs TRBV4-1 and TRBJ1-3; unclear D gene. In germline, CDR1 is MGHRA, CDR2 YSYEKL. This CDR3 is built from 15 residues. V was trimmed by 0 bases and J by 2 bases, leaving 8 bases between them. Written as DNA, the CDR3 is TGCGCCAGCAGCCAAGATAACCAGGCTGGAAACACCATATATTTT. This gives the protein CASSQDNQAGNTIYF.

The chain has TRBV19 and TRBJ1-1, with 8 bases aligning to TRBD1. Per germline, CDR1 LNHDA and CDR2 SQIVND (reference sequence). J lost 2 bases, V lost 7 bases, and 9 bases had no gene match. CDR3 length: 15 amino acids. The CDR3 DNA sequence: TGTGCCAGTACTGGTCGGGCAGGGGGCAACACTGAAGCTTTCTTT. The encoded protein is CASTGRAGGNTEAFF.

This clone was seen a single time. J is TRBJ2-5 and V is TRBV20-1; D is undetermined. Germline lookup yields CDR1 DFQATT and CDR2 SNEGSKA (reference sequence). V was cut by 6 bases and J by 4 bases, with 9 bases left in between. This CDR3 spans 11 amino acids. CDR3 loop: CSANHRETQYF. The DNA of the CDR3 is TGCAGTGCCAATCATAGAGAGACCCAGTACTTC.

J is TRBJ1-4 and V is TRBV7-2, with a tentative D call TRBD1 (6 bases). The ends were cut back, 7 bases at V and 6 bases at J, with 15 bases in the middle. There are 14 residues in the CDR3. The germline gives CDR1 SGHTA, CDR2 FQGNSA. CDR3 sequence (DNA): TGTGCCAGCACCGACAGACAGGACGATGAAAAACTGTTTTTT. As protein: CASTDRQDDEKLFF.

The rearrangement uses TRBV7-2 and TRBJ2-1, with 8 positions matching TRBD1. Looked up from germline, CDR1 is SGHTA and CDR2 is FQGNSA. The CDR3 runs to 13 residues. The junction had 3 bases not matched to a gene; V was cut back by 3 bases and J by 8 bases. In DNA form, the CDR3 reads TGTGCCAGCAGCTTCCGGACAGGGCATGAGCAGTTCTTC. This codes for CASSFRTGHEQFF.

CDR3 nucleotide sequence: TGTGCCTGGAGCCCCGGAGCGGGAGAGACCCAGTACTTC. Protein: CAWSPGAGETQYF. This chain connects TRBV30 to TRBJ2-5, with a possible D match to TRBD2 (6 bases). Germline CDR1 and CDR2: GTSNPN and SVGIG (reference sequence). This CDR3 comprises 13 residues. The germline V and J ends were trimmed by 3 bases and 4 bases, with 12 bases remaining between them.

The chain employs TRBV3-1 (or the pseudogene TRBV3-2) and TRBJ1-5, with 9 bases fitting TRBD1. In germline, CDR1 is LGHDT, CDR2 YNNKEL (reference sequence). The CDR3 sequence is 15 residues long. V shed 5 bases and J 3 bases; nucleotides not matched to a gene: 5. As DNA, the CDR3 is TGTGCCAGCAGCACGGACAGGGGCTTCAATCAGCCCCAGCATTTT. Amino acids: CASSTDRGFNQPQHF.

V gene TRBV19 combines with J gene TRBJ2-3; 8 bases agree with TRBD2. The germline V gene encodes CDR1 LNHDA and CDR2 SQIVND (reference sequence). This CDR3 comprises 14 residues. V was pared by 9 bases and J by 2 bases, with 7 bases of the junction left unmatched. The CDR3 loop reads CASGGRGATDTQYF. The CDR3 DNA sequence: TGTGCCAGCGGGGGGCGGGGGGCCACAGATACGCAGTATTTT.

The sample holds one count of this clone. The chain uses TRBV29-1 and TRBJ2-2, with 7 bases fitting TRBD2. Germline V CDR1 and CDR2: SQVTM, ANQGSEA. V lost 4 bases, J lost 4 bases, and 3 bases stayed unmatched. The CDR3 has 13 amino acids. CDR3 loop: CSVVRGVTGELFF. In DNA, the CDR3 is TGCAGCGTTGTTCGGGGGGTCACCGGGGAGCTGTTTTTT.

This clone was seen just once. The chain joins TRBV6-6 to TRBJ1-5, with a weak D call TRBD1 (6 bases). Germline CDR1 reads MNHNY; CDR2 reads SVGAGI (reference sequence). The CDR3 is 14 amino acids. V was cut by 6 bases and J by 5 bases, with 14 bases left in between. The CDR3 region has the DNA TGTGCCAGCAGCCGAGGGGGGTCCCATCAGCCCCAGCATTTT. This codes for CASSRGGSHQPQHF.

V is TRBV6-1 and J is TRBJ2-1; the D gene is possibly TRBD2 (5 bases). This CDR3 contains 15 residues. From germline, CDR1 is MNHNS and CDR2 SASEGT. Trimming pared 2 bases from V and 3 bases from J, leaving 11 bases between. CDR3 in DNA: TGTGCCAGCAGTGAACGCGGACTGAACTACAATGAGCAGTTCTTC. Protein: CASSERGLNYNEQFF.

This sequence joins TRBV7-9 and TRBJ1-4; TRBD1 is a possible D gene (5 bases). The germline CDR1 and CDR2 sequences are SEHNR and FQNEAQ (reference sequence). The CDR3 covers 12 residues. Trimming left V 5 bases short and J 4 bases short, with 5 bases between. For the CDR3, the DNA is TGTGCCAGCAGCGACAGTAATGAAAAACTGTTTTTT. Residues: CASSDSNEKLFF. The complete variable domain, with remaining parts taken from reference TRBV7-9 and TRBJ1-4, reads DTGVSQNPRHKITKRGQNVTFRCDPISEHNRLYWYRQTLGQGPEFLTYFQNEAQLEKSRLLSDRFSAERPKGSFSTLEIQRTEQGDSAMYLCASSDSNEKLFFGSGTQLSVL.

This clone was seen more than once but under ten times. The genes are TRBV3-1 (or the pseudogene TRBV3-2) and TRBJ1-6; a weak D match, TRBD1 (5 bases). Germline CDR1 reads LGHDT; CDR2 reads YNNKEL (reference sequence). Trimming took 0 bases from V and 8 from J, leaving 14 bases between them. This CDR3 has 16 residues. CDR3 DNA: TGTGCCAGCAGCCAAGACCAGAAGACAGCCCATTCACCCCTCCACTTT. Its translation: CASSQDQKTAHSPLHF.

The chain combines TRBV6-2 or TRBV6-3 with TRBJ1-5, with TRBD1 matching over 7 bases. Trimming took 6 bases from V and 9 from J; bases not matched to a gene: 8. This CDR3 contains 13 residues. Germline values: CDR1 MNHEY, CDR2 SVGEGT. The CDR3 DNA reads as TGTGCCAGCAGCCGCCAGGGGGAGCGGCCCCAGCATTTT. It specifies CASSRQGERPQHF.

V and J are TRBV27 and TRBJ2-7; D possibly corresponds to TRBD1 (5 bases). This CDR3 contains 13 residues. Trimming pared 10 bases from V and 5 bases from J, leaving 18 bases between. Germline V CDR1 and CDR2: MNHEY, SMNVEV (reference sequence). The CDR3 sequence: CATKGFGWDEQYF. For the CDR3, the DNA is TGTGCCACCAAGGGGTTCGGTTGGGACGAGCAGTACTTC.

The rearrangement joins TRBV5-5 to TRBJ2-7; no definite D call. Germline CDR1 and CDR2: SGHKS and YYEKEE (reference sequence). Trimming removed 3 bases at V and 3 bases at J, with 13 bases between. The CDR3 extends over 14 amino acids. This chain's CDR3 is CASSSRLPGYEQYF. CDR3 nucleotides: TGTGCCAGCAGCTCACGCCTGCCGGGCTACGAGCAGTACTTC.

The CDR3 loop reads CATSKDRGQGYTF. CDR3 DNA: TGTGCCACCAGCAAGGACAGGGGGCAGGGCTACACCTTC. J is TRBJ1-2 and V is TRBV15; TRBD1 matches 11 bases. Germline V gene lookup returns CDR1 LNHNV and CDR2 YYDKDF (reference sequence). V shed 4 bases, J shed 8 bases, and the junction held 3 bases outside the gene matches. The CDR3 has 13 amino acids.

V is TRBV6-6 and J is TRBJ2-4, with a possible D match to TRBD1 (7 bases). CDR1 and CDR2 (germline): MNHNY, SVGAGI (reference sequence). The CDR3 loop spans 14 amino acids. Trimming left V 2 bases short and J 6 bases short, with 11 bases between. The CDR3 coding sequence is TGTGCCAGCAGTTACGGACAGGAGGGAAACATTCAGTACTTC. This translates into CASSYGQEGNIQYF.

The chain combines TRBV29-1 with TRBJ2-1; 11 nucleotides align to TRBD2. The trim removed 6 bases at V and 9 bases at J, leaving 13 bases unmatched. The CDR3 length is 15 residues. The V gene's germline CDR1 is SQVTM and CDR2 ANQGSEA. The DNA of the CDR3 is TGCAGCGTAGACTGGGCAGGACTAGCGGGTAGTGAGCAGTTCTTC. Protein sequence: CSVDWAGLAGSEQFF.

The chain carries TRBV14 and TRBJ1-2; no reliable D call. Per germline, CDR1 SGHDN and CDR2 FVKESK. The CDR3 contains 14 residues. V dropped 5 bases and J dropped 4 bases, with 14 bases sitting between them. The CDR3 DNA follows: TGTGCCAGCAGCAGAGGCAAGGAGCTCTATGGCTACACCTTC. This gives the protein CASSRGKELYGYTF.

J is TRBJ1-5 and V is TRBV4-2; 7 positions agree with TRBD1. The CDR3 sequence is 16 residues long. Germline CDR1 LGHNA, CDR2 YNFKEQ. The ends lost 1 base at V and 2 bases at J; junction bases unmatched: 5. The DNA of the CDR3 is TGTGCCAGCAGCCAAGCAAAAACAGGGGGCAATCAGCCCCAGCATTTT. It specifies CASSQAKTGGNQPQHF.

This clone has just one count. J is TRBJ2-7 and V is TRBV11-3, with TRBD1 identical over 7 bases. Germline V CDR1 and CDR2: SGHNT, YENEEA. V gave up 5 bases and J gave up 0 bases; unmatched junction bases: 7. This CDR3 has 15 residues. DNA for the CDR3: TGTGCCAGCAGCCTTCGACAGGGCCCCTCCTACGAGCAGTACTTC. Protein product: CASSLRQGPSYEQYF.